This is a list of T cell receptor beta chains from one sample in a study of OX40 agonist ivuxolimab in advanced cancers. Sequencing used immunoSEQ multiplex PCR; TCRdb keeps in-frame clones, though not all of them. The profile shows 55,000 to 70,000 clones, approximately 81% of them singletons. This material consisted of CD4+ or CD8+ T cells sorted from blood, taken in a trial of the OX40 agonist ivuxolimab. These receptors were collected from an adult with an advanced solid tumor such as melanoma, head and neck, liver or kidney cancer. The CDR3 runs from the conserved cysteine through the conserved F or W. Each record gives: J gene, V gene, clone size, CDR3 length, D gene, CDR3 DNA, CDR3 protein. A D gene is named only where the DNA matches it firmly. Only some rows state a clone size, as once, few, many or a class for expanded clones.

>TRBJ2-1|TRBV6-5|-|14|-
TGTGCCAGCAGTTACTATAGCGGCCACAATGAGCAGTTCTTC
CASSYYSGHNEQFF
>TRBJ2-5|TRBV25-1|-|15|-
TGTGCCAGCAGTGAACCCGGGGGTGGTGGAGAGACCCAGTACTTC
CASSEPGGGGETQYF
>TRBJ2-1|TRBV5-4|-|15|-
TGTGCCAGCAGCTATGGTGGCGGGACAGCAAATGAGCAGTTCTTC
CASSYGGGTANEQFF
>TRBJ2-6|TRBV28|-|19|-
TGTGCCAGCAGTTCCCTCCGGAGACAGAGAATCTCTGGGGCCAACGTCCTGACTTTC
CASSSLRRQRISGANVLTF
>TRBJ2-7|TRBV6-5|-|12|-
TGTGCCAGCAGTCCTACAGGCTACGAGCAGTACTTC
CASSPTGYEQYF
>TRBJ2-7|TRBV7-3|-|15|TRBD2
TGTGCCAGCAGTTTGGAACCTAGCGGGAGTAACGAGCAGTACTTC
CASSLEPSGSNEQYF
>TRBJ2-6|TRBV27|-|14|-
TGTGCCAGCAGTTTATCAGCTGGGGCCAACGTCCTGACTTTC
CASSLSAGANVLTF
>TRBJ2-5|TRBV7-1|-|11|-
TGTGCCAGCAGCGACGGAGAGACCCAGTACTTC
CASSDGETQYF
>TRBJ2-7|TRBV5-1|few|14|TRBD1
TGCGCCAGCCGATCCCGGGACAGCTCCTACGAGCAGTACTTC
CASRSRDSSYEQYF
>TRBJ1-3|TRBV7-9|-|18|TRBD1
TGTGCCAGCAGCTTACGGCTCAGGGGGCGAAATCCTGGAAACACCATATATTTT
CASSLRLRGRNPGNTIYF
>TRBJ2-3|TRBV6-4|-|13|-
TGTGCCAGCAGCCCAGAGGCTGCAGATACGCAGTATTTT
CASSPEAADTQYF
>TRBJ2-3|TRBV5-1|-|16|TRBD1
TGCGCCAGCTCCCTATCCGGGACAGGGAGGGCAGATACGCAGTATTTT
CASSLSGTGRADTQYF
>TRBJ2-1|TRBV5-1|-|17|TRBD2
TGCGCCAGCAGCCAGTTTATTGGCGGGGGAACTTACAATGAGCAGTTCTTC
CASSQFIGGGTYNEQFF
>TRBJ1-5|TRBV19|once|12|-
TGTGCCAGTAGCCCCAACCGGGAGCCCCAGCATTTT
CASSPNREPQHF
>TRBJ2-3|TRBV4-1|-|13|-
TGCGCCAGCAGCCCTACACCCCTGGATACGCAGTATTTT
CASSPTPLDTQYF
>TRBJ2-6|TRBV23-1|-|18|TRBD1
TGCGCCAGCGGGACAGGGGGAATTTTATTATCTGGGGCCAACGTCCTGACTTTC
CASGTGGILLSGANVLTF
>TRBJ2-3|TRBV4-2|-|18|-
TGTGCCAGCAGCCAAGCCTTAGGGACACCTATGAACACAGATACGCAGTATTTT
CASSQALGTPMNTDTQYF
>TRBJ2-5|TRBV18|-|17|-
TGTGCCAGCTCACCACCGAGCGGGACAGGAAAAGAAGAGACCCAGTACTTC
CASSPPSGTGKEETQYF
>TRBJ2-7|TRBV7-8|-|14|TRBD2
TGTGCCAGCAGCGCGTGGGGCGGGAGCTACGAGCAGTACTTC
CASSAWGGSYEQYF
>TRBJ2-7|TRBV2|-|12|-
TGTGCCAGCGCAGGGGGGGGGCACGAGCAGTACTTC
CASAGGGHEQYF
>TRBJ2-5|TRBV7-8|-|16|-
TGTGCCAGCAGCATACAATTGGGGGCCCTCCAAGAGACCCAGTACTTC
CASSIQLGALQETQYF
>TRBJ2-7|TRBV28|-|15|-
TGTGCCAGCAGTTTTCTCGGCGGGAGACAGGACGAGCAGTACTTC
CASSFLGGRQDEQYF
>TRBJ1-5|TRBV28|-|12|-
TGTGCCAACGCAGGTAGCAATCAGCCCCAGCATTTT
CANAGSNQPQHF
>TRBJ2-5|TRBV5-1|-|14|-
TGCGCCAGCAGCTTGCAGCTGCAGAGGAAGACCCAGTACTTC
CASSLQLQRKTQYF
>TRBJ2-7|TRBV5-4|-|15|-
TGTGCCAGCAGCTTGGACGCACAGGGCGAGTACGAGCAGTACTTC
CASSLDAQGEYEQYF
>TRBJ2-7|TRBV18|-|13|-
TGTGCCAGCTCAGAGGCACGCTCCTACGAGCAGTACTTC
CASSEARSYEQYF
>TRBJ2-1|TRBV30|-|13|-
TGTGCCTGTGATAGATTGGGGGGACCTAAGCAGTTCTTC
CACDRLGGPKQFF
>TRBJ2-7|TRBV27|-|16|-
TGTGCCAGCAGTTTAACTGGGGGCCTACCGGCTTACGAGCAGTACTTC
CASSLTGGLPAYEQYF
>TRBJ1-2|TRBV6-6|-|16|-
TGTGCCAGCAGTTACTCGATTATGAGGGGAGGGGATGGCTACACCTTC
CASSYSIMRGGDGYTF
>TRBJ2-1|TRBV2|-|14|-
TGTGCCAGCAGTGAAGCGGGCCCCCCCTTGAAGGTGATCTTC
CASSEAGPPLKVIF
>TRBJ2-3|TRBV19|-|14|-
TGTGCCAGTGTGGACGTATCTAGCACAGATACGCAGTATTTT
CASVDVSSTDTQYF
>TRBJ2-7|TRBV5-1|-|15|TRBD1
TGCGCCAGCAGCTTGGGGCAGGGGGTCTTCTACGAGCAGTACTTC
CASSLGQGVFYEQYF
>TRBJ2-1|TRBV9|-|15|-
TGTGCCAGCAGCGTAAGCCCGAGCTCCTACAATGAGCAGTTCTTC
CASSVSPSSYNEQFF
>TRBJ2-7|TRBV4-3|few|14|-
TGCGCCAGCAGCCAAGGGCGGAACTCCTACGAGCAGTACTTC
CASSQGRNSYEQYF
>TRBJ2-7|TRBV10-1|-|12|-
TGCGCCAGCAGGGACAACAACTACGAGCAGTACTTC
CASRDNNYEQYF
>TRBJ1-2|TRBV7-9|once|13|-
TGTGCCAGCAGCCCACCGGGACTGGATGGCTACACCTTC
CASSPPGLDGYTF
>TRBJ1-1|TRBV5-1|-|16|TRBD1
TGCGCCAGCAGCTTGGTTGGCAGCTCAGGGGGCACTGAAGCTTTCTTT
CASSLVGSSGGTEAFF
>TRBJ2-3|TRBV19|-|17|TRBD1
TGTGCCAGTACGAAAGGCTACAGGGGGCGCAAGACAGATACGCAGTATTTT
CASTKGYRGRKTDTQYF
>TRBJ1-6|TRBV15|-|15|-
TGTGCCACCAGCAGATCCCGACAGAATAATTCACCCCTCCACTTT
CATSRSRQNNSPLHF
>TRBJ1-3|TRBV11-3|-|13|-
TGTGCCAGCAGCTTAGAACGTCAGGACACCATATATTTT
CASSLERQDTIYF
>TRBJ2-3|TRBV4-3|-|16|TRBD2
TGCGCCAGCAGCCAATCAGCGGGAGAGTCGGCAGATACGCAGTATTTT
CASSQSAGESADTQYF
>TRBJ2-7|TRBV7-9|once|15|-
TGTGCCAGCAGCTCTCTAACGGGTGGTAACCACGAGCAGTACTTC
CASSSLTGGNHEQYF
>TRBJ2-7|TRBV7-9|-|15|TRBD1
TGTGCCAGCACCTTTCGAACAGGGGACCCCTACGAGCAGTACTTC
CASTFRTGDPYEQYF
>TRBJ2-1|TRBV11-3|-|14|-
TGTGCCAGCAGCCCCAACAGGGTCGGGGATGAGCAGTTCTTC
CASSPNRVGDEQFF